The 26 T cell receptor beta chains below were found in one sample sequenced in a study of T cells expressing NK-cell markers. TCRdb re-called the 5' RACE reads; every CDR3 protein appears as one record, without DNA. In total, the table holds 150,000 or so distinct CDR3 sequences. The material sequenced was blood T cells: a sorted CD56 or NKG2C T cell subset, CD4+ or CD8+ T cells, or bulk PBMC T cells (not recorded which). These receptors all come from a woman aged 18 to 69 in good health.

This rearrangement joins TRBV11-2 to TRBJ2-1; the TCRdb call, TRBD2, lacks DNA for checking. The V gene's germline CDR1 is SGHAT and CDR2 FQNNGV. This CDR3 spans 16 amino acids. The CDR3 reads CASSQKTSGALNEQFF. The full variable domain, in which reference TRBV11-2 and TRBJ2-1 provide the parts outside the CDR3, is EAGVAQSPRYKIIEKRQSVAFWCNPISGHATLYWYQQILGQGPKLLIQFQNNGVVDDSQLPKDRFSAERLKGVDSTLKIQPAKLEDSAVYLCASSQKTSGALNEQFFGPGTRLTVL.

The V call is TRBV7-3, the J call TRBJ2-7; the TCRdb call, TRBD1, lacks DNA for checking. Germline loops: CDR1 SGHTA, CDR2 FQGTGA. The length of the CDR3 is 16 residues. The CDR3 loop is CASSLTGTGIYYEQYF.

V is TRBV2 and J is TRBJ2-5. The CDR3 is 11 amino acids. Germline V CDR1 and CDR2: SNHLY, FYNNEI. The CDR3: CASSESGTQYF.

The chain employs TRBV7-9 and TRBJ2-3; the TRBD2 assignment by TCRdb is unverifiable without DNA. Germline assignment: CDR1 SEHNR and CDR2 FQNEAQ (reference sequence). The CDR3 runs to 15 residues. CDR3: CASSGDKREVDTQYF. The whole variable domain, remainder taken from reference TRBV7-9 and TRBJ2-3, is DTGVSQNPRHKITKRGQNVTFRCDPISEHNRLYWYRQTLGQGPEFLTYFQNEAQLEKSRLLSDRFSAERPKGSFSTLEIQRTEQGDSAMYLCASSGDKREVDTQYFGPGTRLTVL.

The rearrangement uses TRBV27 and TRBJ2-1; the D gene TCRdb calls, TRBD1, cannot be checked with no DNA. The CDR3 covers 14 residues. The germline gives CDR1 MNHEY, CDR2 SMNVEV (reference sequence). The CDR3 is CASSWPGEYNEQFF.

V and J are TRBV5-5 and TRBJ2-2. The CDR3 runs 15 residues. CDR1 and CDR2 (germline): SGHKS, YYEKEE (reference sequence). CDR3: CASSLTGISAGELFF.

The V and J genes are TRBV14 and TRBJ2-1; with no DNA, the TCRdb D assignment of TRBD1 cannot be verified. The CDR3 covers 16 residues. Germline-derived CDR1 and CDR2 are SGHDN and FVKESK. This CDR3 is CASSRSIGDPYNEQFF.

The V gene is TRBV24-1, the J gene TRBJ1-1; TCRdb's D call of TRBD1 is untestable without DNA. This CDR3 is 15 amino acids long. Germline CDR1 and CDR2: KGHDR and SFDVKD. The CDR3 loop reads CATSVSTGFGNEAFF.

The CDR3 protein is CASSQPGTVQEQYF. The chain is built from TRBV4-2 and TRBJ2-7; absent DNA, TCRdb's TRBD2 call cannot be checked. This CDR3 has 14 amino acids. Germline loops: CDR1 LGHNA, CDR2 YNFKEQ.

V usage is TRBV7-9 and J usage is TRBJ2-3; without DNA, the TCRdb call of TRBD1 cannot be checked. The CDR3 runs 13 residues. Germline V gives CDR1 SEHNR, CDR2 FQNEAQ (reference sequence). CDR3 amino acids: CASNRDRANTQYF.

The rearrangement joins TRBV20-1 to TRBJ1-1; TCRdb returns TRBD1, unconfirmable since there is no DNA. The CDR3 has 14 amino acids. The V gene's germline CDR1 is DFQATT and CDR2 SNEGSKA (reference sequence). The chain's CDR3 is CSASLGGGLTEAFF.

The chain couples TRBV19 to TRBJ2-1. CDR3 length: 13 amino acids. Germline V CDR1 and CDR2: LNHDA, SQIVND (reference sequence). CDR3 amino acids: CASSRGDRDEQFF.

The chain has TRBV28 and TRBJ2-5; TCRdb returns TRBD1, unconfirmable since there is no DNA. Germline assignment: CDR1 MDHEN and CDR2 SYDVKM. The length of the CDR3 is 14 residues. CDR3 region: CASNAGGGWETQYF.

V gene TRBV5-1 combines with J gene TRBJ1-3. CDR3 length equals 15 residues. Germline V gene lookup returns CDR1 SGHRS and CDR2 YFSETQ. This CDR3 is CASSLDRPTGNTIYF.

The CDR3 loop is CSAPLGGGGAFETQYF. The chain combines TRBV20-1 with TRBJ2-5; TCRdb's D call of TRBD2 is untestable without DNA. The germline gives CDR1 DFQATT, CDR2 SNEGSKA (reference sequence). CDR3 length: 16 amino acids.

The chain combines TRBV7-8 with TRBJ2-3; the TCRdb D gene call, TRBD2, has no DNA to confirm it. Germline V lookup: CDR1 SGHVS, CDR2 FQNEAQ. The CDR3 extends over 17 amino acids. CDR3 amino acids: CASSLLAGELGTDTQYF.

This chain links TRBV6-1 with TRBJ2-7; no DNA is available, so the TRBD2 call from TCRdb remains unchecked. Germline CDR1 reads MNHNS; CDR2 reads SASEGT. This CDR3 region has 12 residues. The CDR3 sequence: CASMGGGYEQYF.

This CDR3 reads CASSQGGLAGAHFTGELFF. The chain combines TRBV4-2 with TRBJ2-2; TCRdb reports TRBD2, a call that lacks DNA to check it against. From germline, CDR1 is LGHNA and CDR2 YNFKEQ. The CDR3 is 19 amino acids.

The rearrangement uses TRBV10-3 and TRBJ2-1; TCRdb selects TRBD1, and the lack of DNA leaves this call unchecked. The CDR3 has 15 residues. Germline loops: CDR1 ENHRY, CDR2 SYGVKD. The CDR3 loop reads CATGDTRGQTNEQFF.

CDR3: CASSVAGAGYNEQFF. This chain connects TRBV9 to TRBJ2-1; lacking DNA, the TRBD2 call made by TCRdb goes unchecked. Germline V lookup: CDR1 SGDLS, CDR2 YYNGEE. The CDR3 is made up of 15 amino acids.

The J gene is TRBJ2-7, the V gene TRBV5-1; with no DNA, the TCRdb D assignment of TRBD1 cannot be verified. There are 16 residues in the CDR3. Germline V gene sequence: CDR1 SGHRS, CDR2 YFSETQ. CDR3 sequence reads: CASKRQGGDFTYEQYF.

This chain links TRBV7-2 with TRBJ2-6; TCRdb picks TRBD2, but there is no DNA to check that call. CDR1 SGHTA and CDR2 FQGNSA come from the germline V gene. This CDR3 spans 17 amino acids. The CDR3 spells CASSWTSGGAGANVLTF. Using reference TRBV7-2 and TRBJ2-6 for the parts outside the CDR3, the full variable domain is GAGVSQSPSNKVTEKGKDVELRCDPISGHTALYWYRQSLGQGLEFLIYFQGNSAPDKSGLPSDRFSAERTGGSVSTLTIQRTQQEDSAVYLCASSWTSGGAGANVLTFGAGSRLTVL.

The gene calls are TRBV6-1 and TRBJ1-6. CDR3 length: 13 amino acids. Germline V lookup: CDR1 MNHNS, CDR2 SASEGT. CDR3 amino acids: CASRVGGDSPLHF.

V is TRBV6-5 and J is TRBJ1-1. This CDR3 has 14 amino acids. The germline CDR1 and CDR2 sequences are MNHEY and SVGAGI. The chain's CDR3 is CASSARGGDTEAFF.

The chain joins TRBV24-1 to TRBJ2-3; there is no DNA to check the TCRdb D call of TRBD1. Germline-derived CDR1 and CDR2 are KGHDR and SFDVKD. The CDR3 has 16 residues. CDR3 sequence reads: CATSDPGAGFKDTQYF.

The rearrangement uses TRBV5-1 and TRBJ2-7; the TCRdb D gene call, TRBD2, has no DNA to confirm it. Germline CDR1 and CDR2: SGHRS and YFSETQ. The length of the CDR3 is 15 residues. The CDR3 reads CASSHLAGGPYEQYF.